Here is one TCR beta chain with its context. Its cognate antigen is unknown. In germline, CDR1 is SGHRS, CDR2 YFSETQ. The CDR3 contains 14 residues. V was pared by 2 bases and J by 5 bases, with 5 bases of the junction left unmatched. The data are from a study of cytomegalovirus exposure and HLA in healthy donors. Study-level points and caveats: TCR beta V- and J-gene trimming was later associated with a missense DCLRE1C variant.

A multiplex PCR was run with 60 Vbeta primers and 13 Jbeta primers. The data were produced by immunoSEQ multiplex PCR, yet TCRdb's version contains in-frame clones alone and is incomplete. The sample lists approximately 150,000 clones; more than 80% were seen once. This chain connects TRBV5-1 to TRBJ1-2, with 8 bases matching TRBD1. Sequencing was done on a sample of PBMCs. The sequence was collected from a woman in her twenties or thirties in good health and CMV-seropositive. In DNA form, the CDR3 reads TGCGCCAGCAGCTTACCGGGACAGGCGTATGGCTACACCTTC. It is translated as CASSLPGQAYGYTF.